This T cell receptor (beta chain) was observed in a study of OX40 agonist ivuxolimab in advanced cancers. Study information: Previous treatment with anti-PD-1, anti-PD-L1 or anti-CTLA-4 therapy was allowed; 40% had received some.

Worth noting for this clone: Its antigen is unknown.

Clones were read by immunoSEQ multiplex PCR, and TCRdb kept only the in-frame ones, dropping some. The sample gives tens of thousands of clones, roughly 88% of which show up once; roughly 4.9% is in the top ten. Overall study findings and caveats: Doses of 0.1 to 3.0 mg/kg were accompanied by clonal expansion of CD4+ and CD8+ blood T cells by week 6. Also showing low normalized T-cell clonal expansion were some of the nonresponders.

Trimming took off 4 bases at V and 3 bases at J, with 13 bases between the two ends. The germline V gene has CDR1 SGDLS and CDR2 YYNGEE. CDR3 size: 15 residues. The sample consisted of CD4+ or CD8+ T cells sorted from blood, taken in a trial of the OX40 agonist ivuxolimab. The receptor was derived from an adult with an advanced solid tumor such as melanoma, head and neck, liver or kidney cancer. The V call is TRBV9, the J call TRBJ2-2, with D hard to call. The chain's CDR3 is CASSLGRSDTGELFF. The CDR3 DNA sequence: TGTGCCAGCAGCCTCGGACGGTCGGACACCGGGGAGCTGTTTTTT.